Below, one T cell receptor beta chain is given with its context. Its antigen specificity is not known. The input lacks base qualities; no much larger clone sits a single base away. This sample stems from a study of T cell responses to AZD1222 COVID-19 vaccine (dated by TCRdb to 2020 to 2023). Background for the entire study: AZD1222 recipients with second doses at about 4 weeks or about 12 weeks were pooled, because spike-specific TCR depth and breadth did not differ between schedules. Trial participants were enrolled into age subgroups of 18-55, 56-69 and 70-plus years, which contained approximately 150, 30 and 60 TCR-sequenced participants, respectively. A total of about 240 trial participants underwent TCR sequencing, of whom some 210 received two doses of AZD1222 and about 25 received two doses of the MenACWY control vaccine. The research as a whole found: The 56-69-year group was small, and its depth increase did not reach significance, likely because of low power. Participants were mostly white British and included more females than males, and it was suggested by the authors that clonal diversity may have been underestimated. Spike-specific TCR breadth and depth rose significantly after two AZD1222 doses compared with day 0 and with MenACWY recipients. Nearly half of unique spike-specific TCRs reportedly recognized epitopes outside regions mutated in the B.1.351 and B.1.1.7 variants. Vaccine-associated CD4 TCRs spanned the whole spike protein, with dominant responses in regions 160-218 and 743-854. Conclusions about previously exposed vaccinees were limited because only six AZD1222 recipients were SARS-CoV-2 seropositive at baseline. Because no samples from the day 14 peak response were available, repertoires could be characterized only after the peak T cell response.

The CDR3 regions of human TCRbeta chains were analyzed by immunosequencing. In the paper's pipeline: Repertoire TCRs were matched against a reference library of SARS-CoV-2-specific TCRs generated with the MIRA antigen-specificity platform. Breadth meant the fraction of unique TCRs that were SARS-CoV-2-associated, whereas depth meant the fraction of total T cells that were SARS-CoV-2-associated. Each spike-specific TCR was assigned to its reactive spike region and to a CD4 or CD8 class using the MIRA data. Log10-transformed breadth and depth values were compared by one-way ANOVA with Sidak's multiple comparisons tests. The immuneACCESS repertoire file appears here via TCRdb, limited to in-frame rearrangements. These files lack a portion of the clones; in checked studies, under half of the deficit traces to unresolved V genes, and the cause of the others is not known. V and J calls and clone size follow that table, whereas D and trimming were derived from the DNA. Counted in this sample were around 180,000 clones; 85% to 90% of them appeared once. The biggest ten clones account for 5% to 7% of the sample.

The time point label, as the study defines it: baseline before first vaccination. Samples from vaccinated people were obtained from the UK trials COV001 and COV002, which included a single-blind randomized controlled phase 2/3 trial of AZD1222 (ChAdOx1 nCoV-19) in healthy adults. Trial participant PBMC samples were collected at day 0 and day 28 after the second dose for TCRbeta chain sequencing. The input for sequencing was peripheral blood, taken on day 0 of AZD1222 vaccination. The clonotype comes from an adult in good health.

The DNA sequence is as follows: TGTGCCAGCAAGGAAACTTCCCAGAGGGATACGCAGTATTTT. This sequence encodes CASKETSQRDTQYF. The chain is encoded by TRBV5-5 joined to TRBJ2-3, with an unclear D gene assignment. From the germline V gene (reference sequence), CDR1 is SGHKS and CDR2 is YYEKEE. Its CDR3 holds 14 amino acids, cysteine through phenylalanine. The kept DNA is CDR3 alone, 42 bases in frame from the first base. V loses 6 bases of germline sequence and J loses 6 bases, and the interval between the two ends is 17 bases.